This TCR beta chain was sequenced during a study of OX40 agonist ivuxolimab in advanced cancers. Overall study context: The diagnoses of dose-escalation patients were hepatocellular carcinoma, melanoma, renal cell or head and neck cancer. General observations from the study: By week 6 at 0.1 to 3.0 mg/kg, blood CD4+ and CD8+ T cells had expanded clonally.

This CDR3 has 16 residues. Germline CDR1 MDHEN, CDR2 SYDVKM. V was pared by 6 bases and J by 9 bases, with 24 bases between. Assay used: immunoSEQ multiplex PCR; TCRdb lists only in-frame clones, some missing. Counted here are roughly 12,000 clones, approximately 87% occurring once; the ten biggest clones make up more than 40%. Points on this clone: Its antigen is unknown.

This TCR came from an adult with an advanced solid tumor such as melanoma, head and neck, liver or kidney cancer. Here the sequenced sample was CD4+ or CD8+ T cells sorted from blood, taken in a trial of the OX40 agonist ivuxolimab. The J gene is TRBJ1-5, the V gene TRBV28; a weak D match, TRBD1 (6 bases). CDR3 sequence: CASSLGAGKIVGPQHF. As DNA, the CDR3 is TGTGCCAGCAGCCTGGGGGCAGGAAAAATTGTCGGGCCCCAGCATTTT.